This T cell receptor beta chain derives from a study of naive and memory T cell subsets. This CDR3 contains 15 residues. The germline V gene encodes CDR1 SGHTA and CDR2 FQGNSA. V was clipped by 2 bases and J by 2 bases; unmatched bases: 3. The beta constant-region primer was an equimolar mix of two oligonucleotides covering TRBC1 and TRBC2. TCRdb recomputed calls from the UMI-ligation and nested PCR reads with MiXCR, one row per CDR3 protein. This sample has tens of thousands of distinct CDR3 sequences; 13% occur once, and the top ten carry 22%. Specimen: effector memory CD4+ T cells from blood. Subset defined: effector memory, CD45RA- CD27-. The genes are TRBV7-2 and TRBJ2-7; 10 bases agree with TRBD2. This sequence was found in a human donor in good health. The CDR3 is CASSLLAGAPYEQYF. The CDR3 DNA follows: TGTGCCAGCAGCTTACTAGCGGGAGCCCCCTACGAGCAGTACTTC.